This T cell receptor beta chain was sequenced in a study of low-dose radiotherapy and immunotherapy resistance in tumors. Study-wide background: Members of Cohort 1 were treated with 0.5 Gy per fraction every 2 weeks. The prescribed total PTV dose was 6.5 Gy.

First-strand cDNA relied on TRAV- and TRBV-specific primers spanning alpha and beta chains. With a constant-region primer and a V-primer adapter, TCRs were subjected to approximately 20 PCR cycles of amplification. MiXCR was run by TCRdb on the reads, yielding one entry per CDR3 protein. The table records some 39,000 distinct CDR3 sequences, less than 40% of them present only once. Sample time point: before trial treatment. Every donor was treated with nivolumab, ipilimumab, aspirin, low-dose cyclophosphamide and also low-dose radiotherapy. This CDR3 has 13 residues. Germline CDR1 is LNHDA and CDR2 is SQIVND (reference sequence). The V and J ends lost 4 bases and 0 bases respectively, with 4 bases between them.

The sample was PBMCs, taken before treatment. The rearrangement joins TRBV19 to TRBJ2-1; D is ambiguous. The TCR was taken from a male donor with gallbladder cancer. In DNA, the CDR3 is TGTGCCAGTAGTAGTGGCTCCTACAATGAGCAGTTCTTC. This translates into CASSSGSYNEQFF.